This T cell receptor (beta chain) comes out of a study of human T cells and chemical hapten exposure. The CDR3 is 13 residues long. Germline V gene lookup returns CDR1 SNHLY and CDR2 FYNNEI. Trimming removed 5 bases at V and 4 bases at J, with 11 bases between. This clonotype came up many times. TCRdb re-called the RACE reads through MiXCR, storing one row per CDR3 protein. The top ten clones hold around 3% of a sample with tens of thousands of distinct CDR3 sequences, 8.5% of them seen once. Time point specified: patch test 2, 6 weeks after DPC sensitization. Treatment: therapeutic diphenylcyclopropenone sensitization with weekly scalp DPC.

The rearrangement links TRBV2 to TRBJ1-2; a possible D gene is TRBD1 (5 bases). This TCR was recovered from a woman between 45 and 60 years old with alopecia areata. Some clones in this sample may be carry-over from other donors' samples. The specimen was whole blood, collected in connection with sensitization to the hapten diphenylcyclopropenone (DPC). CDR3 nucleotide sequence: TGTGCCAGCAGTTCTAGTGGGGCCTATGGCTACACCTTC. Amino acids: CASSSSGAYGYTF.